These T cell receptor beta chains were read from a single sample in a study of T cells expressing NK-cell markers. TCRdb re-called the 5' RACE reads and shows each CDR3 protein once, DNA omitted. The listing records some 140,000 distinct CDR3 sequences. The specimen sequenced was blood T cells: a sorted CD56 or NKG2C T cell subset, CD4+ or CD8+ T cells, or bulk PBMC T cells (not recorded which). These receptors were collected from a woman aged 45-59 years in good health. Each CDR3 is given with its conserved first and last residue.

j_call v_call cdr3_aa
TRBJ2-1 TRBV29-1 CSVDSGSDEQFF
TRBJ2-7 TRBV4-1 CASSLGPDLSYEQYF
TRBJ1-5 TRBV7-8 CASSTDSRRGHQPQHF
TRBJ2-1 TRBV29-1 CSVKAGGYNEQFF
TRBJ2-2 TRBV7-3 CASSRTGGKNTGELFF
TRBJ1-1 TRBV20-1 CSAREEGMNTEAFF
TRBJ2-3 TRBV5-6 CASSIDRGNPYF
TRBJ2-1 TRBV20-1 CSASSGRGFYNEQFF
TRBJ2-7 TRBV7-6 CASSLALGQGATYEQYF
TRBJ1-1 TRBV19 CASSTPSGENTEAFF
TRBJ1-5 TRBV20-1 CSARDPERNQPQHF
TRBJ2-3 TRBV7-8 CASSLLELSSTDTQYF
TRBJ2-5 TRBV24-1 CATSESRHVHQETQYF
TRBJ2-5 TRBV4-2 CASSQDLSRGKTQYF
TRBJ1-2 TRBV12-5 CASGLKPFPGRDYGYTF
TRBJ2-4 TRBV9 CASSAPDSKNIQYF
TRBJ2-1 TRBV6-2/TRBV6-3 CASKFLGSNEQFF
TRBJ2-2 TRBV6-2/TRBV6-3 CASIGTGGTGELFF
TRBJ1-5 TRBV6-5 CASSYPSGRNQPQHF
TRBJ2-3 TRBV7-8 CASGRAGAGTDTQYF
TRBJ2-3 TRBV9 CASSVETGQGAADTQYF
TRBJ1-1 TRBV20-1 CCARDLAGSNTEAFF
TRBJ2-7 TRBV28 CASSLYGAAYEQYF
TRBJ2-3 TRBV6-1 CASSESEGRRDTQYF
TRBJ2-1 TRBV7-2 CASSYRGPDYNEQFF
TRBJ2-5 TRBV20-1 CSARPLRSASLYQETQYF
TRBJ1-2 TRBV24-1 CATSDFSDGNYGYTF
TRBJ2-2 TRBV23-1 CASSQEPTTPGSCFF
TRBJ2-7 TRBV12-3/TRBV12-4 CASSFSGGAYEQYF
TRBJ2-1 TRBV6-4 CASSEGAGVNEQFF
TRBJ2-4 TRBV7-8 CASSLRTGLAKNIQYF
TRBJ2-1 TRBV2 CASIPDRSSSYNEQFF
TRBJ1-6 TRBV19 CASSMAGANSPLHF
TRBJ2-5 TRBV4-1 CASSQAFYETQYF
TRBJ2-1 TRBV30 CAWSGAGATYEQFF
TRBJ1-5 TRBV7-6 CASSPTGDQPPHF
TRBJ2-1 TRBV20-1 CSAQGQRVNEQFF
TRBJ2-1 TRBV18 CASSVTANEQFF
TRBJ2-2 TRBV20-1 CSARPRDDRCNTGELFF
TRBJ2-6 TRBV7-9 CASKGTGNSGANVLTF
TRBJ2-1 TRBV6-6 CASSNNARSSYNEQFF
TRBJ2-1 TRBV11-2 CASSLPFPRQDSYNEQFF
TRBJ2-7 TRBV5-1 CASSGGTSEQYF
TRBJ2-7 TRBV4-1 CASSLQKEGTYEQYF
TRBJ2-2 TRBV4-1 CASSQERQGGTGELFF
TRBJ1-1 TRBV5-1 CASSLGSLGFTEAFF
TRBJ2-7 TRBV27 CASSSSGTRGGEQYF
TRBJ2-5 TRBV25-1 CASSGIWTGTMYQETQYF